This T cell receptor beta chain was found in a study of T cell responses to AZD1222 COVID-19 vaccine. Study-wide results and caveats: Recipients of two AZD1222 doses showed rising Spike-specific TCR breadth and depth. Donors, mostly white British, included more females; clonal diversity was possibly underestimated. Repertoires were sampled only after the peak T cell response.

V lost 4 bases, J lost 3 bases, and 8 bases stayed unmatched. The CDR3 is 15 residues long. Germline V gene lookup returns CDR1 SGHRS and CDR2 YFSETQ. Assay: immunoSEQ multiplex PCR; the TCRdb copy retains only in-frame clones and omits some. The profile shows over 75,000 clones, under 95% of them singletons. A note on this clone: Its target is unknown.

This chain uses TRBV5-1 with TRBJ2-5; 8 positions agree with TRBD2. The source is an adult in good health. Here the sequenced sample was peripheral blood, taken on day 0 of AZD1222 vaccination. CDR3 nucleotide sequence: TGCGCCAGCAGCCCGAGCGGGGGCAGTGAAGAGACCCAGTACTTC. Translated: CASSPSGGSEETQYF.